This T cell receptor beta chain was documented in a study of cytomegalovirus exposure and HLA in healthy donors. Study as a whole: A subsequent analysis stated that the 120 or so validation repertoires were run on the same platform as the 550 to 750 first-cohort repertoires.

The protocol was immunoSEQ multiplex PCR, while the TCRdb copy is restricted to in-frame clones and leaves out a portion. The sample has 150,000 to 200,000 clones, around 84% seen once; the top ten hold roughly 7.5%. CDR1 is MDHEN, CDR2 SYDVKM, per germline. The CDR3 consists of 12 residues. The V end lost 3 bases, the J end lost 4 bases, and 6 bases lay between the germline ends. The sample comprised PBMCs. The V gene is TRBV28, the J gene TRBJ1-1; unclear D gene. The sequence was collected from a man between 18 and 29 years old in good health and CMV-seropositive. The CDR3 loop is CASSFPFTEAFF. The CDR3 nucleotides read TGTGCCAGCAGTTTTCCTTTCACTGAAGCTTTCTTT.